The sequence of this TCR beta chain was determined in a study of blood T cell repertoires in COVID-19. Study summary: COVID-19 samples from acute and convalescent phases originated in the United States, Italy and Spain. Sample material is recorded as cDNA or gDNA derived from T cells, B-cell-depleted T cells, or PBMCs.

Seattle enrolled patients during active infection and tracked them longitudinally. The assay was immunoSEQ multiplex PCR, and TCRdb's table has in-frame clones only and misses some. The profile shows 220,000 or so clones, more than 85% of them singletons. V dropped 2 bases and J dropped 7 bases, with 21 bases sitting between them. This CDR3 spans 16 amino acids. The germline V gene has CDR1 MDHEN and CDR2 SYDVKM. The material sequenced was peripheral blood. The source of this sequence is a woman aged 50 to 60 with COVID-19, enrolled during active disease. This chain links TRBV28 with TRBJ2-7, with D possibly being TRBD2 (6 bases). CDR3 sequence: CASSLDIGAGFVEQYV. The DNA for the CDR3 is TGTGCCAGCAGTTTAGATATAGGAGCGGGCTTCGTTGAGCAGTACGTC.